This T cell receptor (beta chain) came from a study of blood T cells in healthy people across ages. Using a J-beta primer mix together with a sample-barcoded 5' primer, a second PCR was run for about 7 to 12 cycles. TCRdb reprocessed the 5' RACE reads with MiXCR, giving one entry per CDR3 protein. This table has about 1 million distinct CDR3 sequences, around 25% appearing once. V gave up 4 bases and J gave up 5 bases, with 11 bases separating them. This CDR3 has 12 amino acids. Per the germline V gene, CDR1 is SQVTM and CDR2 is ANQGSEA. Separately, the same data were catalogued under a study of T cells of mothers and their children.

The TCR was taken from a girl aged 2 to 10 in good health. The rearrangement uses TRBV29-1 and TRBJ2-5, with D possibly being TRBD2 (6 bases). Material for sequencing was blood. CDR3 region: CSVVLSGETQYF. In DNA, the CDR3 is TGCAGCGTTGTTTTGAGCGGGGAGACCCAGTACTTC.